This T cell receptor beta chain was observed in a study of OX40 agonist ivuxolimab in advanced cancers. Study-level background: The patients' treatment was ivuxolimab, an agonistic anti-OX40 (CD134) antibody.

Worth noting for this clone: Antigen specificity is unknown.

Sequencing was performed with immunoSEQ multiplex PCR; in TCRdb, only in-frame clones are kept and a portion is missing. The sample yields approximately 64,000 clones, 87% seen once. Peripheral blood came from all dose cohorts at three timepoints. The CDR3 sequence is 14 residues long. Germline lookup yields CDR1 LNHDA and CDR2 SQIVND (reference sequence). Deletions cut 7 bases from V and 9 bases from J, with 21 bases between. Study-wide findings and caveats: Partly responding patients at 0.1-3.0 mg/kg showed some of the smallest clonal expansion. CD4+ T cells averaged fewer expanded clones than CD8+ T cells.

The specimen comprised CD4+ or CD8+ T cells sorted from blood, sampled in a trial of the OX40 agonist ivuxolimab. The gene calls are TRBV19 and TRBJ1-1; D may be TRBD1 (5 bases). This receptor was obtained from an adult with an advanced solid tumor such as melanoma, head and neck, liver or kidney cancer. CDR3 sequence reads: CASTNGDGKYKAFF. The CDR3 region has the DNA TGTGCCAGTACCAACGGGGACGGCAAGTACAAAGCTTTCTTT.